These T cell receptor beta chains were read from a single sample in a study of shared clonotypes between healthy human individuals. Measured with immunoSEQ multiplex PCR; TCRdb has only the in-frame clones, and not every one. Here the sample spans 760,000 or so clones, roughly 96% being singletons. The sample was naive CD8+ T cells sorted from blood. These receptors originate from a man aged 25 to 40 in good health. The CDR3 runs from the conserved cysteine through the conserved F or W. The D gene is left open where the match is weak. Clone size, where shown, is once, few, many, or a class for clones that have expanded.

TRBV7-9	15	TRBJ2-2	.	.	CASSPRVGLLGELFF	TGTGCCAGCAGCCCTAGAGTGGGGCTTTTGGGGGAGCTGTTTTTT
TRBV5-1	14	TRBJ2-7	.	TRBD1	CASSLGTGYYEQYF	TGCGCCAGCAGCTTGGGGACAGGGTACTACGAGCAGTACTTC
TRBV29-1	16	TRBJ2-1	.	TRBD1	CSVGGNRGYSYNEQFF	TGCAGCGTTGGGGGAAACAGGGGTTACTCCTACAATGAGCAGTTCTTC
TRBV7-9	19	TRBJ2-5	.	TRBD2	CASSNLQVPGLVSRETQYF	TGTGCCAGCAGCAATTTACAGGTACCCGGACTAGTAAGTCGAGAGACCCAGTACTTC
TRBV13	15	TRBJ2-2	.	.	CASSDRTDLPGELFF	TGTGCCAGCAGCGATAGGACTGATCTCCCCGGGGAGCTGTTTTTT
TRBV13	14	TRBJ2-4	.	.	CASSHELAKNIQYF	TGTGCCAGCAGCCATGAACTAGCCAAAAACATTCAGTACTTC
TRBV7-8	19	TRBJ2-1	.	TRBD1	CASSLVPRRDREAYNEQFF	TGTGCCAGCAGCTTAGTGCCCCGGCGGGACAGGGAAGCCTACAATGAGCAGTTCTTC
TRBV11-3	14	TRBJ2-7	once	.	CASSSGGTDYEQYF	TGTGCCAGCAGCTCCGGAGGGACAGACTACGAGCAGTACTTC
TRBV5-5	15	TRBJ2-1	.	.	CASSPDSISYNEQFF	TGTGCCAGCAGCCCTGACAGTATCTCCTACAATGAGCAGTTCTTC
TRBV11-3	13	TRBJ2-2	once	.	CASRKDSTGELFF	TGTGCCAGCAGGAAGGACTCCACCGGGGAGCTGTTTTTT
TRBV29-1	13	TRBJ2-3	.	.	CSVEAGEADTQYF	TGCAGCGTTGAAGCGGGAGAGGCAGATACGCAGTATTTT
TRBV25-1	14	TRBJ2-7	.	.	CASSENPAFYEQYF	TGTGCCAGCAGTGAAAATCCAGCGTTCTACGAGCAGTACTTC
TRBV4-1	16	TRBJ1-2	.	TRBD1	CASSHVQGRSNYGYTF	TGCGCCAGCAGCCACGTACAGGGGCGAAGTAACTATGGCTACACCTTC